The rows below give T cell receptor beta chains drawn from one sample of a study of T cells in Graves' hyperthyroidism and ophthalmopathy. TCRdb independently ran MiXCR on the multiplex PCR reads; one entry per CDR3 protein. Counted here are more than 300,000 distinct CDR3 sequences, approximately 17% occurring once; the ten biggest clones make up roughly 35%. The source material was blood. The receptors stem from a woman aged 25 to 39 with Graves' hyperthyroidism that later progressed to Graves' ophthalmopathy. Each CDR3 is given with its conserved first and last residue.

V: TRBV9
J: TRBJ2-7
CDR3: CASSVGSGDYEQYF

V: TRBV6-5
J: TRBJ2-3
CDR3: CASSYSSGGSDTQYF

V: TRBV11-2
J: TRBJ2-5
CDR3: CASSPRGGPQAETQYF

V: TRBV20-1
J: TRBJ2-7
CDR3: CSARALTGYSYEQYF

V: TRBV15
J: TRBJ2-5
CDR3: CATRRSQGVGETQYF

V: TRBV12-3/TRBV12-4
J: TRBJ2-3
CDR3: CASTGQTGDTQYF

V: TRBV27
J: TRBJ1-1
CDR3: CASSLLPGDALNTEAFF

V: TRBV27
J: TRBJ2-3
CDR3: CASSVTSGGEGTDTQYF

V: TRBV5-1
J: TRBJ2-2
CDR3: CASSQTGGHTGELFF

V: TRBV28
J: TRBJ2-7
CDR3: CASSLFSDSSYEQYF

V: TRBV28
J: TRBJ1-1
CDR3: CASSPTGPTEAFF

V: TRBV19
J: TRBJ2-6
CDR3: CASSPQGPGANVLTF

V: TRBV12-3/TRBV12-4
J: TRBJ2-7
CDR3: CASSLVGGGRTGEEQYF